The rows below give T cell receptor beta chains drawn from one sample of a study of blood T cells in healthy people across ages. TCRdb processed the 5' RACE reads anew with MiXCR; each CDR3 protein has one entry. This table holds about 760,000 distinct CDR3 sequences, just over 55% found once. Sequenced: blood. The receptors were gathered from a man aged 35 to 55 in good health. The CDR3 runs from the conserved cysteine through the conserved F or W. The order of the fields is J gene, CDR3 length, D gene, clone size, V gene, CDR3 DNA, CDR3 protein. The D gene is left open where the match is weak. Where a row states a size, it is once, few, many or the class of an expanded clone; other rows omit it.

TRBJ2-7 | 15 | TRBD1 | . | TRBV6-5 | TGTGCCAGCAGTTTAACAAACAGGGGAAGCTACGAGCAGTACTTC | CASSLTNRGSYEQYF
TRBJ1-6 | 15 | TRBD1 | . | TRBV6-5 | TGTGCCAGCAGTCCACCACAGGGGGCTAATTCACCCCTCCACTTT | CASSPPQGANSPLHF
TRBJ1-5 | 18 | . | . | TRBV5-6 | TGTGCCAGCGGCTTGGCAGGGCCTCAGAAATATAGCAATCAGCCCCAGCATTTT | CASGLAGPQKYSNQPQHF
TRBJ2-4 | 17 | TRBD2 | few | TRBV6-5 | TGTGCCAGCAGTTACTCGTGGCTAGCGGGAGACCAAAACATTCAGTACTTC | CASSYSWLAGDQNIQYF
TRBJ2-3 | 14 | . | many | TRBV7-2 | TGTGCCAGCAGCCCGGGACTGATCGCAGATACGCAGTATTTT | CASSPGLIADTQYF
TRBJ2-7 | 16 | . | . | TRBV10-1 | TGCGCCAGCAGTGAGGGGTGGTCGGGAAATTACAATGAGCAGTACTTC | CASSEGWSGNYNEQYF
TRBJ2-1 | 16 | . | . | TRBV5-5 | TGTGCCAGCAGCTTGGGCTGGGGGTTGACCTACAATGAGCAGTTTTTC | CASSLGWGLTYNEQFF
TRBJ2-5 | 15 | . | few | TRBV7-2 | TGTGCCAGCACCCAAAATGGGGGTACACAGGGGACCCAGTACTTC | CASTQNGGTQGTQYF
TRBJ2-3 | 14 | . | . | TRBV12-3/TRBV12-4 | TGTGCCAGCAGTGGGCGACAGGCGGTGGATACGCAGTATTTT | CASSGRQAVDTQYF
TRBJ2-7 | 12 | . | many | TRBV20-1 | TGCAGTGCTATAGGCAGGGTGAACGAGCAGTACTTC | CSAIGRVNEQYF
TRBJ2-5 | 20 | TRBD2 | . | TRBV7-2 | TGTGCCAGCAGCTTAGGAACTTTAGCGGGTTCCCCTGGGAGGAGGGAGACCCAGTACTTC | CASSLGTLAGSPGRRETQYF
TRBJ2-3 | 16 | TRBD1 | . | TRBV5-1 | TGCGCCAGCAGCTTGTCTGGGACAGGGGACACAGATACGCAGTATTTT | CASSLSGTGDTDTQYF
TRBJ2-1 | 16 | TRBD2 | few | TRBV5-1 | TGCGCCAGCAGCATGGGACTAGCGGGGAGCCACAATGAGCAGTTCTTC | CASSMGLAGSHNEQFF
TRBJ2-5 | 12 | . | few | TRBV28 | TGTGCCAGCAGACAGGTCCAAGAGACCCAGTACTTC | CASRQVQETQYF
TRBJ1-1 | 12 | . | . | TRBV2 | TGTGCCACGGAGACGGTGAACACTGAAGCTTTCTTT | CATETVNTEAFF
TRBJ2-7 | 13 | . | . | TRBV29-1 | TGCAGCGTTCCGGGGGCGGGAGTATGGGAGCAGTACTTC | CSVPGAGVWEQYF
TRBJ2-7 | 16 | . | few | TRBV4-1 | TGCGCCAGCAGCGGTCGACGAGAACAATTGACCTACGAGCAGTACTTC | CASSGRREQLTYEQYF
TRBJ2-3 | 13 | TRBD1 | many | TRBV5-1 | TGCGCCAGCAGCCCCACAGGGGGAGATACGCAGTATTTT | CASSPTGGDTQYF
TRBJ1-2 | 12 | . | . | TRBV12-3/TRBV12-4 | TGTGCCAGCAGTTTGTTTAACTATGGCTACACCTTC | CASSLFNYGYTF
TRBJ2-5 | 16 | . | . | TRBV10-2 | TGCGCCAGCAGTCCTTATCTCGGGAGAGGAATGGAGACCCAGTACTTC | CASSPYLGRGMETQYF
TRBJ1-2 | 14 | TRBD1 | . | TRBV12-3/TRBV12-4 | TGTGCCAGCAGTTTCGAGGGGGCAGCGTATGGCTACACCTTC | CASSFEGAAYGYTF
TRBJ2-1 | 15 | . | . | TRBV5-1 | TGCGCCAGCAGCTTGGCCTTGGGCAGGGACAATGAGCAGTTCTTC | CASSLALGRDNEQFF
TRBJ2-7 | 12 | . | few | TRBV6-1 | TGTGCCAGCAGTGAAGCCGAGTACGAGCAGTACTTC | CASSEAEYEQYF
TRBJ2-3 | 13 | . | . | TRBV6-2/TRBV6-3 | TGTGCCAGCCGCAGGGGTGGTGCAGATACGCAGTATTTT | CASRRGGADTQYF
TRBJ1-2 | 14 | TRBD1 | . | TRBV6-6 | TGTGCCAGCAGTTACCGGGACAGGGGGGGTGGCTACACCTTC | CASSYRDRGGGYTF
TRBJ1-1 | 16 | TRBD1 | . | TRBV7-6 | TGTGCCAGCAGCTTAGCCCCAGGGGGCGGAAACACTGAAGCTTTCTTT | CASSLAPGGGNTEAFF
TRBJ2-7 | 16 | . | . | TRBV20-1 | TGCAGTGCTAGAGATTCCCACAGGAGCTCCTACAATGAGCAGTACTTC | CSARDSHRSSYNEQYF
TRBJ1-4 | 12 | . | . | TRBV29-1 | TGCAGCGTTGACATAGCTAATGAAAAACTGTTTTTT | CSVDIANEKLFF
TRBJ2-5 | 14 | . | . | TRBV20-1 | TGCAGTGCTTCCAGAGGGACTTTGGCAGAGACCCAGTACTTC | CSASRGTLAETQYF
TRBJ2-1 | 14 | . | . | TRBV20-1 | TGCAGTGCTAGAGGAGACACTGTGTTCAATGAGCAGTTCTTC | CSARGDTVFNEQFF
TRBJ1-2 | 14 | . | . | TRBV7-2 | TGTGCCAGCAGCTCGACGGCCGCCAACTATGGCTACACCTTC | CASSSTAANYGYTF
TRBJ2-7 | 16 | TRBD1 | . | TRBV20-1 | TGCAGTGCTATCCTCATCGCCCGGGGACAGGGGTTCGAGCAGTACTTC | CSAILIARGQGFEQYF
TRBJ2-5 | 14 | . | . | TRBV5-1 | TGCGCCAGCAGCTTTAGCCGGGGAGAGGAGACCCAGTACTTC | CASSFSRGEETQYF
TRBJ1-6 | 14 | . | few | TRBV18 | TGTGCCAGCTCACCACCGCTGGATAATTCACCCCTCCACTTT | CASSPPLDNSPLHF
TRBJ2-1 | 15 | TRBD2 | . | TRBV7-9 | TGTGCCAGCACCGCAAGCGGGAGGACCTACAATGAGCAGTTCTTC | CASTASGRTYNEQFF
TRBJ2-1 | 16 | TRBD1 | . | TRBV7-9 | TGTGCCAGCAGGACAAAGCCGGGACAGGGTTACAATGAGCAGTTCTTC | CASRTKPGQGYNEQFF
TRBJ2-6 | 14 | . | . | TRBV29-1 | TGCAGCGTTGTCCCGGACTCTGGGGCCAACGTCCTGACTTTC | CSVVPDSGANVLTF
TRBJ2-3 | 15 | TRBD2 | many | TRBV20-1 | TGCAGTGCCTTTGGGGCTAGCGGGAGGGTAGATACGCAGTATTTT | CSAFGASGRVDTQYF
TRBJ2-3 | 16 | TRBD2 | . | TRBV20-1 | TGCAGTGCCGCCATGACGCGGGGGGGCCAATGGGATACGCAGTATTTT | CSAAMTRGGQWDTQYF
TRBJ1-1 | 15 | TRBD1 | . | TRBV7-2 | TGTGCCAGCAGCTTAACTCTGGACAGGGCGACTGAAGCTTTCTTT | CASSLTLDRATEAFF
TRBJ1-6 | 17 | . | many | TRBV12-3/TRBV12-4 | TGTGCCAGCAGTTTAGATAACTTGGGGGGCCCGGGCTCACCCCTCCACTTT | CASSLDNLGGPGSPLHF
TRBJ2-7 | 14 | TRBD1 | . | TRBV28 | TGTGCCTGCAGGGACAGGGGACAGGCCTACGAGCAGTACTTC | CACRDRGQAYEQYF
TRBJ2-7 | 15 | TRBD1 | . | TRBV24-1 | TGTGCCACCAGTGATTCAAAGGGGGCCCTCTACGAGCAGTACTTC | CATSDSKGALYEQYF
TRBJ2-7 | 15 | . | few | TRBV7-9 | TGTGCCAGCAGCCAGCAATGGGACCCCGCGGCCGAGCAGTACTTC | CASSQQWDPAAEQYF
TRBJ2-3 | 15 | . | . | TRBV7-9 | TGTGCCAGCAGCTTTGTAGAGAGTAGCACAGATACGCAGTATTTT | CASSFVESSTDTQYF
TRBJ2-5 | 14 | . | . | TRBV5-1 | TGCGCCAGCAGCTTGGCCAGGGGCCCAGAGACCCAGTACTTC | CASSLARGPETQYF
TRBJ2-7 | 15 | . | . | TRBV6-5 | TGTGCCAGCAGGGATGTGAGCCAGGGGATTTACGAGCAGTACTTC | CASRDVSQGIYEQYF
TRBJ1-4 | 15 | TRBD1 | . | TRBV5-1 | TGCGCCAGCAGCAGGAGGACAGGTTATAATGAAAAACTGTTTTTT | CASSRRTGYNEKLFF